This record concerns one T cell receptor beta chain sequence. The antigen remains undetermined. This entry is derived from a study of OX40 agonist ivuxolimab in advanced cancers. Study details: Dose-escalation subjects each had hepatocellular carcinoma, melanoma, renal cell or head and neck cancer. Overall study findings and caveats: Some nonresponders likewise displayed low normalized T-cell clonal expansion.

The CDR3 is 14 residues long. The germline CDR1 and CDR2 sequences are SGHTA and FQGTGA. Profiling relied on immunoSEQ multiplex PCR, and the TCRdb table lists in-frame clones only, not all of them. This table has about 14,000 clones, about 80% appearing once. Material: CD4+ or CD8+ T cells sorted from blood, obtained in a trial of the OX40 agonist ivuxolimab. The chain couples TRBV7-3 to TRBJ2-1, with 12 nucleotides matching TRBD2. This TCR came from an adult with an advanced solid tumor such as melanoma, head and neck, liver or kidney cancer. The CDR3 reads CATRPSGRAIEQFF. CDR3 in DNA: TGTGCTACCCGCCCTAGCGGGAGGGCCATTGAGCAGTTCTTC.